Sequencing of this TCR beta chain was carried out in a study of cytomegalovirus exposure and HLA in healthy donors. Looked up from germline, CDR1 is MDHEN and CDR2 is SYDVKM. V lost 5 bases, J lost 3 bases, and 13 bases lay in between. CDR3 length equals 15 residues. Separation from the 666-subject first cohort characterized the approximately 120-subject validation cohort, to which the donors belonged. As regards this clone: What it binds is not known.

Clones were read by immunoSEQ multiplex PCR, and TCRdb kept only the in-frame ones, dropping some. The table records 50,000 to 65,000 clones, almost 97% of them present only once. Findings and limits, study-wide: In vitro confirmation showed three CMV-associated chains to be CMV antigen specific. There were 160 or so TCR beta chains listed as cytomegalovirus-associated. The TCR clusters that emerged in the first cohort tended, a later analysis found, to co-occur in the roughly 110 validation repertoires.

The chain uses TRBV28 and TRBJ2-2; D remains unclear. The sequence derives from a woman between 18 and 30 years old in good health and CMV-seronegative. The sample comprised PBMCs. Here the CDR3 reads CASSPPAAHTGELFF. CDR3 DNA: TGTGCCAGCAGTCCCCCTGCGGCCCACACCGGGGAGCTGTTTTTT.